This TCR beta chain is drawn from a study of PD-1 blockade in classical Hodgkin lymphoma. The study, taken as a whole, reports: Newly diagnosed patients reportedly had lower baseline TCR diversity than healthy donors. Diversity in CD4+ TCRs, unlike that measured in CD8+ TCRs, had risen significantly by C4D1. Newly diagnosed patients and complete responders had comparable diversity at baseline.

Relapse after autologous stem cell transplantation occurred in every patient, and brentuximab vedotin exposure varied. CDR1 is SEHNR and CDR2 is FQNEAQ in the germline V gene (reference sequence). This CDR3 contains 11 residues. V lost 8 bases and J 1 base, leaving 6 bases between the germline ends. The assay was immunoSEQ multiplex PCR, and TCRdb's table has in-frame clones only and misses some. The data contain approximately 90,000 clones, around nine tenths of them seen just once; the ten biggest clones take up 2.6%. About this clone: Its target is not known.

V usage is TRBV7-9 and J usage is TRBJ2-7; unclear D gene. This TCR was recovered from a human donor with classical Hodgkin lymphoma. This sample comprised peripheral blood mononuclear cells (PBMCs), obtained before the second cycle of nivolumab. This CDR3 reads CASVTSYEQYF. The CDR3 nucleotides read TGTGCCAGCGTCACTTCCTACGAGCAGTACTTC.